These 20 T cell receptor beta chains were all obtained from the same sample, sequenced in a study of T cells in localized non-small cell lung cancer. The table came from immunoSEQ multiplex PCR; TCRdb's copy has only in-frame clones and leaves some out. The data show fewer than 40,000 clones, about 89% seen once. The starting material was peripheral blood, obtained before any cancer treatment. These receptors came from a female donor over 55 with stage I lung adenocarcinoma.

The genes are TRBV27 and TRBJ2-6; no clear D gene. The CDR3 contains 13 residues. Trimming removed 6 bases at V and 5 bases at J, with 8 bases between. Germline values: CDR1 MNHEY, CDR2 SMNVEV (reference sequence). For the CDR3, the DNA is TGTGCCAGCAGCCCCGATAGGGCCAACGTCCTGACTTTC. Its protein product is CASSPDRANVLTF.

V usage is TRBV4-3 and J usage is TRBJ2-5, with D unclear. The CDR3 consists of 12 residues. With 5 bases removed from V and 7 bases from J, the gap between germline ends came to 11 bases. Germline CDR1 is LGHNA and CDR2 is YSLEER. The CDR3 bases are TGCGCCAGCAGCGAAGTGGGCGGGACCCAGTACTTC. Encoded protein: CASSEVGGTQYF.

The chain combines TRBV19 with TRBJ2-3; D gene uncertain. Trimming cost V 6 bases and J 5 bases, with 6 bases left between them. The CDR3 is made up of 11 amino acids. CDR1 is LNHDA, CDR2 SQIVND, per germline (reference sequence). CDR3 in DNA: TGTGCCAGTAGCTCCGGAGATACGCAGTATTTT. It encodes CASSSGDTQYF.

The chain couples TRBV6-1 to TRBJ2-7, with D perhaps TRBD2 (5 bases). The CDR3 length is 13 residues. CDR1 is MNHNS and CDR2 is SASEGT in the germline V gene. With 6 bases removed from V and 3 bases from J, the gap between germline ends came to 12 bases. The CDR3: CASSSGLVYEQYF. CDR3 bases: TGTGCCAGCAGCTCCGGACTGGTCTACGAGCAGTACTTC.

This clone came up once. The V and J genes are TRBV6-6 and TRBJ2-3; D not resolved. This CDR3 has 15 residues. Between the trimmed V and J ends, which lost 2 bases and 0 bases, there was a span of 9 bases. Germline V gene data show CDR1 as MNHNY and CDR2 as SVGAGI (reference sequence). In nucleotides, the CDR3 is TGTGCCAGCAGTTACCTCGGCAGAAGCACAGATACGCAGTATTTT. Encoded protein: CASSYLGRSTDTQYF.

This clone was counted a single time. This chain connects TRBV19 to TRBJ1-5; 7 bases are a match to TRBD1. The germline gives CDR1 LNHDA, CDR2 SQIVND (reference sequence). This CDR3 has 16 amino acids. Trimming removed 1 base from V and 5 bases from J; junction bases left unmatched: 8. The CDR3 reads CASSIVPTGNHQPQHF. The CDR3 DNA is TGTGCCAGTAGTATAGTCCCGACAGGGAATCATCAGCCCCAGCATTTT.

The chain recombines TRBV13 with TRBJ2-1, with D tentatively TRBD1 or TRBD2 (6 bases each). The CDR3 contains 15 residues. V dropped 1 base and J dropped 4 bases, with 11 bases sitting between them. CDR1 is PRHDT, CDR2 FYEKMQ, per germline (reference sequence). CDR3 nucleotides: TGTGCCAGCAGCTTAGACAGGGAGGTATACAATGAGCAGTTCTTC. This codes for CASSLDREVYNEQFF.

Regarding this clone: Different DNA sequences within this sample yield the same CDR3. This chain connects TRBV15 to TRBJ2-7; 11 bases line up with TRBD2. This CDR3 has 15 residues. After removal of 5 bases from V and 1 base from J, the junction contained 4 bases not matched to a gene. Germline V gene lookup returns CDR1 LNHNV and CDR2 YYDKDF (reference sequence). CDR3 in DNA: TGTGCCACCAGCGAAGGACTAGCGGGTTCCTACGAGCAGTACTTC. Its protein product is CATSEGLAGSYEQYF.

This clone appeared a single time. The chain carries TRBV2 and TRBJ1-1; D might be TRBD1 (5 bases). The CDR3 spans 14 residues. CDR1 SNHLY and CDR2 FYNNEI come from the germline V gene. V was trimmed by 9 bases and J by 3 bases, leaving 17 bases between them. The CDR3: CARGTGRGDTEAFF. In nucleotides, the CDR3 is TGTGCCAGGGGGACGGGTCGCGGTGACACTGAAGCTTTCTTT.

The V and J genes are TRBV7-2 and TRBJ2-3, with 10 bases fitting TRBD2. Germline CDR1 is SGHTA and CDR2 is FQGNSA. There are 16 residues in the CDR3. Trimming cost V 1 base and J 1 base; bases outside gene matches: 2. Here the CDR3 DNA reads TGTGCCAGCAGCTTAGGAGCGGGAGGGGGCACAGATACGCAGTATTTT. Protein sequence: CASSLGAGGGTDTQYF.

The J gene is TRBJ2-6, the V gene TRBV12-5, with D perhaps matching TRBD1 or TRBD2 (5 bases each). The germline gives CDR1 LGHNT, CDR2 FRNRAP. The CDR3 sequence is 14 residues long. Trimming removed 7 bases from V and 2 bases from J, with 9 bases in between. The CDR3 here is CASALGAGANVLTF. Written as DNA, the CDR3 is TGTGCTAGTGCTCTGGGGGCTGGGGCCAACGTCCTGACTTTC.

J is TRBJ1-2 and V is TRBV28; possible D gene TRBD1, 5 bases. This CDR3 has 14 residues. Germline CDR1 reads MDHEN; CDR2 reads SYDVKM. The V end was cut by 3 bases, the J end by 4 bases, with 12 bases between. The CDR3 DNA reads TGTGCCAGCAGTTTGCAACAGGCCCTCTATGGCTACACCTTC. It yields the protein CASSLQQALYGYTF.

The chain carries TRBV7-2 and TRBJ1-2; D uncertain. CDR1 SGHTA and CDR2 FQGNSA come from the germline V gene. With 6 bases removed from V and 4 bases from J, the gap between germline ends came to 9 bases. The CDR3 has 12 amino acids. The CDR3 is CASRPTSYGYTF. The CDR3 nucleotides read TGTGCCAGCAGACCTACTAGCTATGGCTACACCTTC.

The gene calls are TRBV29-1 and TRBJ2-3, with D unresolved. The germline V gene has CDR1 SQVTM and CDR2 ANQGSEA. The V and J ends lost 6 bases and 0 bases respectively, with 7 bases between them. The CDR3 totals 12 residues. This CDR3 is CSVGVSTDTQYF. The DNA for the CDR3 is TGCAGCGTAGGCGTCAGCACAGATACGCAGTATTTT.

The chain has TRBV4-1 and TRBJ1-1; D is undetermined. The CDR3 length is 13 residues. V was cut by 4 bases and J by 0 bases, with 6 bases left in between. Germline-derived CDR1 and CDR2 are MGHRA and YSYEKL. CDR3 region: CASSPLMNTEAFF. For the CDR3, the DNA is TGCGCCAGCAGCCCCCTAATGAACACTGAAGCTTTCTTT.

The CDR3 reads CASSIFDSSYNEQFF. CDR3 bases: TGTGCCAGTAGTATATTCGATAGCTCCTACAATGAGCAGTTCTTC. The rearrangement uses TRBV19 and TRBJ2-1, with D uncertain. Germline CDR1 LNHDA, CDR2 SQIVND (reference sequence). The length of the CDR3 is 15 residues. V lost 2 bases and J 0 bases, leaving 8 bases between the germline ends.

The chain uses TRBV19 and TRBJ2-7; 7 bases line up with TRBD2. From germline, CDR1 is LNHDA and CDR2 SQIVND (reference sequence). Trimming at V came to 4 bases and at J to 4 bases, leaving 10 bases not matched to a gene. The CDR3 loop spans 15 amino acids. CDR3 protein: CASSKGSGIMYEQYF. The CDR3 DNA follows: TGTGCCAGTAGTAAGGGGAGCGGGATAATGTACGAGCAGTACTTC.

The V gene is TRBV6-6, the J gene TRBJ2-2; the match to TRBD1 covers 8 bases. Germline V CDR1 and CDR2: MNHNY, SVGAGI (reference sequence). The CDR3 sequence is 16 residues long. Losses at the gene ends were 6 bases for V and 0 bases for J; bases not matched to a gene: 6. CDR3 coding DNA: TGTGCCAGCAGGAGAGGGACAGGCGCGAACACCGGGGAGCTGTTTTTT. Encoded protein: CASRRGTGANTGELFF.

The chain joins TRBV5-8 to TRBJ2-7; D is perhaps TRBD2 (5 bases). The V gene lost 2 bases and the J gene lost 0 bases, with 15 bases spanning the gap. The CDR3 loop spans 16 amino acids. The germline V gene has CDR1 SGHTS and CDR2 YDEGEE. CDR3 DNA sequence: TGTGCCAGCAGCTTCAATTTAGCGTCGAGCTCCTACGAGCAGTACTTC. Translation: CASSFNLASSSYEQYF.

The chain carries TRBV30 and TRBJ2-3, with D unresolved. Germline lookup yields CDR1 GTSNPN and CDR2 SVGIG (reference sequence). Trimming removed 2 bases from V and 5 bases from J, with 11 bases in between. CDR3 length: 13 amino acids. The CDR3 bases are TGTGCCTGGAGTCGGAAGGGTGGAGATACGCAGTATTTT. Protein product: CAWSRKGGDTQYF.